A selection of T cell receptor beta chains follows, all from one sample in a study of T cell clonotyping in hematopoietic cell transplantation. TCRdb keeps only in-frame clones here, not all; method: immunoSEQ multiplex PCR. The sample gives over 10,000 clones, over 40% of which show up once; 11% is in the top ten. Material: peripheral blood mononuclear cells. All receptors come from a man aged 50 or older in good health. Some clones in this sample may be carry-over from other donors' samples. CDR3s include the opening cysteine and the closing phenylalanine or tryptophan. A D gene is named only where the DNA matches it firmly. Not all rows give a size; the values are once, few, many and, for expanded clones, a class.

j_call clone_size cdr3_length d_call v_call cdr3_nt cdr3_aa
TRBJ2-7 - 15 TRBD2 TRBV5-1 TGCGCCAGCAGCTTGGGGGGGACTACCTCCTACGAGCAGTACTTC CASSLGGTTSYEQYF
TRBJ2-3 few 15 TRBD2 TRBV5-8 TGTGCCAGCAGCTCCGGACTAGTGGTTACAGATACGCAGTATTTT CASSSGLVVTDTQYF
TRBJ2-7 - 13 TRBD2 TRBV6-5 TGTGCCTGCGGGACTAGCGGGAGCTACGAGCAGTACTTC CACGTSGSYEQYF
TRBJ2-3 - 15 TRBD2 TRBV29-1 TGCAGCGTCGGACTAGCGGGGGGCAGCACAGATACGCAGTATTTT CSVGLAGGSTDTQYF
TRBJ1-1 - 11 - TRBV30 TGTGCCTGGAGTGGCGGGAAAGAAGCTTTCTTT CAWSGGKEAFF
TRBJ1-1 once 12 - TRBV30 TGTGCCTGGGGGGGGGCGGTTACTGAAGCTTTCTTT CAWGGAVTEAFF
TRBJ2-2 - 12 - TRBV5-1 TGCGCCAGCAGAGAACCCGGCGGGGAGCTGTTTTTT CASREPGGELFF
TRBJ1-4 - 14 TRBD1 TRBV27 TGTGCCAGCAGTCCCGGGACAGGGGGATTTCAACTGTTTTTT CASSPGTGGFQLFF
TRBJ1-4 - 11 - TRBV29-1 TGCAGCGTGAAGGGGGAGGAAAAACTGTTTTTT CSVKGEEKLFF
TRBJ2-7 - 16 - TRBV30 TGTGCCTGGAGTCATCGACAGTTGGGGCCCCCCCACGAGCAGTACTTC CAWSHRQLGPPHEQYF
TRBJ1-2 - 12 - TRBV2 TGTGCCAGCGTGCAGGGAGACTATGGCTACACCTTC CASVQGDYGYTF
TRBJ2-3 - 16 TRBD1 TRBV14 TGTGCCAGCAGCCCCTGGACAGGGGGCTCGACAGATACGCAGTATTTT CASSPWTGGSTDTQYF
TRBJ2-3 - 13 - TRBV6-6 TGTGCCAGCAGACACTCCGAAACAGATACGCAGTATTTT CASRHSETDTQYF
TRBJ1-2 few 13 TRBD1 TRBV7-2 TGTGCCAGCAGCTCAGCCACAGGGGTGGGCTACACCTTC CASSSATGVGYTF
TRBJ2-7 - 11 TRBD2 TRBV5-5 TGTGCCAGCAGCGGAGCGGGGGGGCAGTACTTC CASSGAGGQYF
TRBJ1-2 - 13 - TRBV30 TGTGCCTGGAACCCTAAGGGGGACTATGGCTACACCTTC CAWNPKGDYGYTF
TRBJ1-2 few 14 TRBD1 TRBV27 TGTGCCAGCAGTATAAACAGGGGTTATGGCGGCTACACCTTC CASSINRGYGGYTF
TRBJ1-5 - 14 - TRBV10-1 TGCGCCAGTCTCAGGGAGTATAGCAATCAGCCCCAGCATTTT CASLREYSNQPQHF